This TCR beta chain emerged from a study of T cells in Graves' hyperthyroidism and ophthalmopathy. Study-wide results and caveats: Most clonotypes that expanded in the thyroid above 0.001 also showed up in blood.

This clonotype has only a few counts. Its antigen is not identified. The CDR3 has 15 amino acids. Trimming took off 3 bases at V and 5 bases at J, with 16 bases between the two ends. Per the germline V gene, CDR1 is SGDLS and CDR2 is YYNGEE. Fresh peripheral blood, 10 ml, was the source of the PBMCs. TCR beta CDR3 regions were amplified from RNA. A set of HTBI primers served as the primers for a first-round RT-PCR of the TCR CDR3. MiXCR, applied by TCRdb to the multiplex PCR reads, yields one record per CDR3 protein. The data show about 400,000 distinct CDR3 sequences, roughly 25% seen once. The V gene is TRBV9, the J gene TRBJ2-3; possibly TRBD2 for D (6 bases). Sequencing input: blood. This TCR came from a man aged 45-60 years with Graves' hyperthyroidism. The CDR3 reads CASSGERVGLDTQYF. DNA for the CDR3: TGTGCCAGCAGCGGCGAGCGGGTAGGACTAGATACGCAGTATTTT.